Following are 32 T cell receptor beta chains from one sample sequenced in a study of CD8+CD57+ T cells in acquired aplastic anemia. Individuals selected for sequencing had exhibited CD8+CD57+ cell expansion on flow cytometry. It was genomic DNA that served as the template for profiling TCR beta VDJ and CDR3. A single record per CDR3 protein comes from TCRdb applying MiXCR to the reads. The sample contains 150,000 to 200,000 distinct CDR3 sequences, 47% of which appear only once. The sample taken for sequencing was sorted CD4+, CD8+, or CD8+CD57+ T cells (not recorded which) from PBMCs. These receptors were taken from a human donor with aplastic anemia.

This clonotype was picked up many times. V and J are TRBV3-1 and TRBJ1-1; D gene uncertain. The germline V gene has CDR1 LGHDT and CDR2 YNNKEL (reference sequence). This CDR3 is 14 amino acids long. Trimming stripped 0 bases from V and 6 bases from J, with 11 bases between. The DNA for the CDR3 is TGTGCCAGCAGCCAAGATGGGCGAAGGGCTGAAGCTTTCTTT. It translates to CASSQDGRRAEAFF.

This clonotype showed up many times. The V and J genes are TRBV27 and TRBJ2-5, with 9 bases fitting TRBD2. This CDR3 is 14 amino acids long. Germline V gives CDR1 MNHEY, CDR2 SMNVEV (reference sequence). Trimming at V came to 4 bases and at J to 4 bases, leaving 4 bases not matched to a gene. CDR3 bases: TGTGCCAGCAGTTGGGGCGGGGGGGGAGAGACCCAGTACTTC. Protein: CASSWGGGGETQYF.

The CDR3 sequence: CASSPSTGGITGELFF. As DNA, the CDR3 is TGTGCCAGCTCACCATCGACAGGGGGGATCACCGGGGAGCTGTTTTTT. The chain couples TRBV2 to TRBJ2-2; TRBD1 aligns across 9 bases. This CDR3 contains 16 residues. CDR1 is SNHLY, CDR2 FYNNEI, per germline. The V segment lost 8 bases and the J segment 4 bases; nucleotides outside the gene matches: 11.

The CDR3 loop reads CATSRQQGPQFF. The CDR3, as DNA: TGTGCCACCAGCAGACAACAGGGTCCGCAGTTCTTC. The chain combines TRBV15 with TRBJ2-1; perhaps TRBD1 as D (6 bases). Per the germline V gene, CDR1 is LNHNV and CDR2 is YYDKDF (reference sequence). There are 12 residues in the CDR3. The V gene lost 2 bases and the J gene lost 12 bases, with 11 bases spanning the gap.

This clonotype was recorded many times. The chain links TRBV7-6 to TRBJ2-2; possibly TRBD2 for D (6 bases). The CDR3 contains 13 residues. Germline V gene lookup returns CDR1 SGHVS and CDR2 FNYEAQ. The V end lost 11 bases, the J end lost 6 bases, and 16 bases lay between the germline ends. The DNA for the CDR3 is TGTGCCGGCGGGCGGGGCTCCTCCGGGGAGCTGTTTTTT. It specifies CAGGRGSSGELFF.

In this sample, this clonotype turned up many times. The chain recombines TRBV6-1 with TRBJ2-3; 13 bases line up with TRBD2. J gave up 8 bases and V 6 bases, and 17 bases lay outside the gene matches. CDR3 length: 18 residues. Germline values: CDR1 MNHNS, CDR2 SASEGT. The CDR3 DNA sequence: TGTGCCAGCAGCCCCGGACTAGCGGGGGCCAAGGCACACGTTACGCAGTATTTT. Protein sequence: CASSPGLAGAKAHVTQYF.

The V call is TRBV11-1, the J call TRBJ1-5; 7 bases agree with TRBD1. The V and J ends lost 4 bases and 2 bases, in that order; junction bases with no gene match: 11. The CDR3 has 17 residues. Germline V gene lookup returns CDR1 SGHAT and CDR2 FQDESV (reference sequence). The DNA of the CDR3 is TGTGCCAGCAGCTCTCAGGGGGGCGGGCTTGGCAATCAGCCCCAGCATTTT. Residues: CASSSQGGGLGNQPQHF.

This clonotype was recorded at least ten times. V and J are TRBV19 and TRBJ2-7; D not resolved. The CDR3 contains 15 residues. V lost 2 bases, J lost 3 bases, and 14 bases lay in between. Germline CDR1 reads LNHDA; CDR2 reads SQIVND (reference sequence). The CDR3 region is CASSIRLLNHYEQYF. CDR3 nucleotide sequence: TGTGCCAGTAGTATAAGATTATTGAATCACTACGAGCAGTACTTC.

The rearrangement joins TRBV2 to TRBJ1-3; D ambiguous. Germline V CDR1 and CDR2: SNHLY, FYNNEI. Trimming cost V 4 bases and J 6 bases, with 4 bases left between them. The CDR3 has 11 amino acids. The CDR3 region is CASSAENTIYF. CDR3 nucleotides: TGTGCCAGCAGTGCTGAAAACACCATATATTTT.

There are a few counts of this clonotype. This sequence joins TRBV6-1 and TRBJ2-1; unclear D gene. The CDR3 has 17 residues. Deletions cut 2 bases from V and 10 bases from J, with 24 bases between. Germline V gene data show CDR1 as MNHNS and CDR2 as SASEGT. The CDR3 protein is CASSETIDHLNNVEQFF. In nucleotides, the CDR3 is TGTGCCAGCAGTGAAACTATAGATCACCTTAACAATGTCGAGCAGTTCTTC.

This chain uses TRBV25-1 with TRBJ1-2; unclear D gene. The CDR3 runs 13 residues. The germline V gene encodes CDR1 MGHDK and CDR2 SYGVNS. Between the trimmed V and J ends, which lost 4 bases and 7 bases, there was a span of 13 bases. The CDR3 is CASSGTLLGGYTF. CDR3 nucleotide sequence: TGTGCCAGCAGTGGGACCCTACTGGGTGGCTACACCTTC.

This clonotype was counted at least ten times. The chain is built from TRBV5-6 and TRBJ1-4; D unclear. With 2 bases removed from V and 7 bases from J, the gap between germline ends came to 18 bases. CDR1 and CDR2 from the germline V gene are SGHDT and YYEEEE. The CDR3 sequence is 16 residues long. CDR3 DNA sequence: TGTGCCAGCAGCTTAGACGGGCCGGGGAGTGGTGAAAAACTGTTTTTT. Encoded protein: CASSLDGPGSGEKLFF.

The V and J genes are TRBV6-6 and TRBJ1-3; no firm D call. The ends were cut back, 5 bases at V and 8 bases at J, with 16 bases in the middle. CDR3 length equals 14 residues. Germline CDR1 and CDR2: MNHNY and SVGAGI (reference sequence). DNA for the CDR3: TGTGCCAGCAGTCATCAGATCCCCGGAGACACCATATATTTT. It yields the protein CASSHQIPGDTIYF.

This clonotype occurred many times. The J gene is TRBJ1-1, the V gene TRBV12-3 or TRBV12-4, with D maybe TRBD1 (6 bases). CDR3 length: 13 residues. V was shortened by 2 bases and J by 4 bases, with 8 bases between the two germline ends. In DNA, the CDR3 is TGTGCCAGCAGTTTAACAGGGACCACTGAAGCTTTCTTT. It is translated as CASSLTGTTEAFF.

In the case of this clonotype: This may arise from a read error, as a much more abundant clone is one base away. The chain carries TRBV6-1 and TRBJ2-7; 7 positions agree with TRBD1. This CDR3 region has 15 residues. Germline V gives CDR1 MNHNS, CDR2 SASEGT. Losses at the gene ends were 7 bases for V and 3 bases for J; bases not matched to a gene: 12. Here the CDR3 DNA reads TGTGCCAGCACCAAGACTCCGGGACAGCGCTACGAGCAGTACTTC. It encodes CASTKTPGQRYEQYF.

The genes are TRBV9 and TRBJ1-2; no reliable D call. Germline lookup yields CDR1 SGDLS and CDR2 YYNGEE. Between the trimmed V and J ends, which lost 4 bases and 8 bases, there was a span of 24 bases. The length of the CDR3 is 16 residues. The CDR3 spells CASSLMRGGKVGGYTF. The CDR3 DNA is TGTGCCAGCAGCCTTATGCGGGGTGGCAAGGTAGGAGGCTACACCTTC.

The table lists this clonotype with many counts. The chain links TRBV7-2 to TRBJ2-7, with D tentatively TRBD1 (5 bases). The length of the CDR3 is 15 residues. Germline CDR1 and CDR2: SGHTA and FQGNSA. V lost 2 bases and J 2 bases, leaving 13 bases between the germline ends. The CDR3 region is CASSLTDGAPYEQYF. CDR3 nucleotide sequence: TGTGCCAGCAGCTTAACGGATGGGGCCCCCTACGAGCAGTACTTC. The entire variable domain, with the rest obtained from reference TRBV7-2 and TRBJ2-7, is as follows: GAGVSQSPSNKVTEKGKDVELRCDPISGHTALYWYRQSLGQGLEFLIYFQGNSAPDKSGLPSDRFSAERTGGSVSTLTIQRTQQEDSAVYLCASSLTDGAPYEQYFGPGTRLTVT.

This clonotype has at least ten counts. This chain joins TRBV15 and TRBJ2-6; unclear D gene. Germline loops: CDR1 LNHNV, CDR2 YYDKDF (reference sequence). Trimming left V 1 base short and J 1 base short, with 5 bases between. The CDR3 has 15 residues. The CDR3 spells CATSRVTSGANVLTF. The CDR3 nucleotides read TGTGCCACCAGCAGAGTTACATCTGGGGCCAACGTCCTGACTTTC.

This clonotype was counted ten times or more. The V gene is TRBV20-1, the J gene TRBJ1-1, with 10 bases fitting TRBD1. Germline V gene lookup returns CDR1 DFQATT and CDR2 SNEGSKA (reference sequence). J was trimmed by 10 bases and V by 2 bases; bases with no gene match: 10. The CDR3 totals 14 residues. The CDR3 sequence: CSARNRQGAPVAFF. The CDR3 DNA reads TGCAGTGCTAGAAATAGACAGGGGGCGCCGGTAGCTTTCTTT.

In this sample, this clonotype turned up a few times. J is TRBJ2-3 and V is TRBV24-1; 10 bases agree with TRBD2. From germline, CDR1 is KGHDR and CDR2 SFDVKD. Unmatched junction bases numbered 10, after V lost 3 bases and J lost 5 bases. This CDR3 is 17 amino acids long. CDR3 bases: TGTGCCACCAGTGATCCTATAGCGGGAGGATTAGGAGATACGCAGTATTTT. Amino acids: CATSDPIAGGLGDTQYF.

The chain joins TRBV7-8 to TRBJ2-2, with 7 positions matching TRBD1. The CDR3 totals 15 residues. V gave up 5 bases and J gave up 6 bases; unmatched junction bases: 9. From germline, CDR1 is SGHVS and CDR2 FQNEAQ. The CDR3 nucleotides are TGTGCCAGCAGCCTGGGACAGCCGTCCGCCGGGGAGCTGTTTTTT. This encodes CASSLGQPSAGELFF.

About this clonotype itself: This CDR3 fails to terminate in the conserved phenylalanine or tryptophan, so it likely reflects a read error. The chain uses TRBV5-1 and TRBJ1-1; D unclear. Looked up from germline, CDR1 is SGHRS and CDR2 is YFSETQ. V lost 4 bases and J lost 5, with 9 bases in between. The CDR3 has 12 amino acids. Written as DNA, the CDR3 is TGCGCCAGCAGCATCGACGGAACTGAAGCTTTCCTT. Protein: CASSIDGTEAFL.

This clonotype was counted many times. The V call is TRBV10-3, the J call TRBJ2-1; D perhaps matches TRBD2 (6 bases). The CDR3 contains 13 residues. The germline V gene has CDR1 ENHRY and CDR2 SYGVKD. V was clipped by 6 bases and J by 0 bases, with 6 bases between them. DNA of the CDR3: TGTGCCATCAGGGACTACTCCTACAATGAGCAGTTCTTC. Its protein is CAIRDYSYNEQFF.

The rearrangement joins TRBV2 to TRBJ1-4, with 9 nucleotides matching TRBD1. The ends lost 11 bases at V and 8 bases at J; junction bases unmatched: 6. Germline CDR1 is SNHLY and CDR2 is FYNNEI. The CDR3 is made up of 12 amino acids. CDR3 coding DNA: TGTGCCGTCTGGGGGACAGGGGAAAAACTGTTTTTT. Its translation: CAVWGTGEKLFF. The variable domain in full, completed from reference TRBV2 and TRBJ1-4, reads EPEVTQTPSHQVTQMGQEVILRCVPISNHLYFYWYRQILGQKVEFLVSFYNNEISEKSEIFDDQFSVERPDGSNFTLKIRSTKLEDSAMYFCAVWGTGEKLFFGSGTQLSVL.

In this sample, this clonotype turned up many times. The chain couples TRBV2 to TRBJ2-3, with 8 positions matching TRBD1. V shed 5 bases, J shed 1 base, and the junction held 5 bases outside the gene matches. Germline loops: CDR1 SNHLY, CDR2 FYNNEI. The CDR3 contains 15 residues. In DNA, the CDR3 is TGTGCCAGCAGTTCTGGGACAGGTGGCACAGATACGCAGTATTTT. This translates into CASSSGTGGTDTQYF.

V is TRBV24-1 and J is TRBJ2-5, with TRBD2 as a possible D gene (5 bases). CDR1 KGHDR and CDR2 SFDVKD come from the germline V gene. The CDR3 loop spans 12 amino acids. V was clipped by 4 bases and J by 9 bases, with 11 bases between them. The CDR3 nucleotides are TGTGCCACCAGTGAGGCGGGTGGGGCCCAGTACTTC. It is translated as CATSEAGGAQYF.

This clonotype was detected many times. This chain links TRBV20-1 with TRBJ2-1; no definite D call. CDR1 DFQATT and CDR2 SNEGSKA come from the germline V gene (reference sequence). V gave up 2 bases and J gave up 0 bases, with 8 bases separating them. The CDR3 runs 14 residues. The CDR3 DNA reads TGCAGTGCTAGAATGCAGGTCTCCTACAATGAGCAGTTCTTC. It specifies CSARMQVSYNEQFF.

This clonotype occurred a few times. V usage is TRBV18 and J usage is TRBJ2-5, with 8 nucleotides matching TRBD2. CDR1 and CDR2 (germline): KGHSH, LQKENI. J lost 1 base, V lost 3 bases, and 4 bases had no gene match. The CDR3 length is 15 residues. The CDR3 coding sequence is TGTGCCAGCTCACCTATAGCGGGGCCCCAAGAGACCCAGTACTTC. It yields the protein CASSPIAGPQETQYF. Using reference TRBV18 and TRBJ2-5 for the parts outside the CDR3, the full variable domain is NAGVMQNPRHLVRRRGQEARLRCSPMKGHSHVYWYRQLPEEGLKFMVYLQKENIIDESGMPKERFSAEFPKEGPSILRIQQVVRGDSAAYFCASSPIAGPQETQYFGPGTRLLVL.

This clonotype was picked up one time. It may be a read error: a sequence one base away is much more abundant. The genes are TRBV19 and TRBJ1-2, with D possibly matching TRBD1 (5 bases). This CDR3 has 14 residues. Looked up from germline, CDR1 is LNHDA and CDR2 is SQIVND (reference sequence). The CDR3 region has the DNA TGCGCCAGCAGCCTGGGACGGATCCTTTATGGCTACACCTTC. This codes for CASSLGRILYGYTF.

This chain connects TRBV7-6 to TRBJ1-5; D remains ambiguous. This CDR3 is 13 amino acids long. Between the trimmed V and J ends, which lost 10 bases and 3 bases, there was a span of 13 bases. The germline CDR1 and CDR2 sequences are SGHVS and FNYEAQ. For the CDR3, the DNA is TGTGCCACCGGAGGATTAGACAATCAGCCCCAGCATTTT. This translates into CATGGLDNQPQHF.

This clonotype appeared a single time. The chain uses TRBV15 and TRBJ2-5; weak D call: TRBD2 (5 bases). The CDR3 consists of 17 residues. Germline V CDR1 and CDR2: LNHNV, YYDKDF (reference sequence). The V gene lost 0 bases and the J gene lost 5 bases, with 19 bases spanning the gap. The chain's CDR3 is CATSRDFLRERGETQYF. The CDR3 DNA is TGTGCCACCAGCAGAGATTTCCTCCGAGAGAGAGGGGAGACCCAGTACTTC. The variable domain in full, completed from reference TRBV15 and TRBJ2-5, reads DAMVIQNPRYQVTQFGKPVTLSCSQTLNHNVMYWYQQKSSQAPKLLFHYYDKDFNNEADTPDNFQSRRPNTSFCFLDIRSPGLGDTAMYLCATSRDFLRERGETQYFGPGTRLLVL.

The V gene is TRBV9, the J gene TRBJ2-2; no firm D call. V was shortened by 4 bases and J by 8 bases, with 9 bases between the two germline ends. This CDR3 comprises 12 residues. Per the germline V gene, CDR1 is SGDLS and CDR2 is YYNGEE. CDR3 amino acids: CASSLNAGELFF. The CDR3 coding sequence is TGTGCCAGCAGCCTAAATGCGGGGGAGCTGTTTTTT.